A selection of T cell receptor beta chains follows, all from one sample in a study of T cells after yellow fever vaccination. TCRdb re-derived calls from the 5' RACE reads in MiXCR, one entry per CDR3 protein. The table lists 500,000 to 650,000 distinct CDR3 sequences, around 16% of them singletons. The specimen comprised PBMCs, sampled 4 to 5 days after the first yellow fever vaccination. The receptors come from a man aged 18 to 35 who received the YFV17D yellow fever vaccine. The CDR3 runs from the conserved cysteine through the conserved F or W. Each record gives: V gene, D gene, J gene, clone size, CDR3 protein, CDR3 DNA. A D gene is named only where the DNA matches it firmly. Where a row states a size, it is once, few, many or the class of an expanded clone; other rows omit it.

TRBV5-1	TRBD1	TRBJ1-2	.	CASSLYRGQDYGYTF	TGCGCCAGCAGCTTGTACAGGGGACAGGACTATGGCTACACCTTC
TRBV6-5	TRBD2	TRBJ2-1	many	CASSYWWSSGGQYNEQFF	TGTGCCAGCAGTTATTGGTGGTCTAGCGGGGGGCAATACAATGAGCAGTTCTTC
TRBV19	.	TRBJ2-1	few	CASGGADLPNEQFF	TGTGCCAGTGGGGGGGCCGACCTCCCCAATGAGCAGTTCTTC
TRBV12-3/TRBV12-4	TRBD2	TRBJ2-1	few	CASSSGGGGGEQFF	TGTGCCAGCAGTTCGGGGGGGGGTGGGGGTGAGCAGTTCTTC
TRBV12-3/TRBV12-4	TRBD1	TRBJ1-2	.	CASSPGAGGGYGYTF	TGTGCCAGCAGTCCCGGAGCAGGGGGCGGCTATGGCTACACCTTC
TRBV27	.	TRBJ1-1	few	CASTPAPVRDTEAFF	TGTGCCAGCACCCCAGCACCGGTGCGCGACACTGAAGCTTTCTTT
TRBV19	.	TRBJ1-1	.	CASTIGNTEAFF	TGTGCCAGTACGATCGGGAACACTGAAGCTTTCTTT
TRBV6-2/TRBV6-3	.	TRBJ2-5	.	CASSYRAGKETQYF	TGTGCCAGCAGTTATCGGGCAGGGAAAGAGACCCAGTACTTC
TRBV6-6	.	TRBJ1-1	.	CASSRYRNTEAFF	TGTGCCAGCAGTAGATACCGGAACACTGAAGCTTTCTTT
TRBV5-1	.	TRBJ2-5	.	CASSLMGYETQYF	TGCGCCAGCAGCTTGATGGGGTACGAGACCCAGTACTTC
TRBV5-6	TRBD2	TRBJ2-5	.	CASTPPGGGKTQYF	TGTGCCAGCACCCCACCCGGGGGGGGGAAGACCCAGTACTTC
TRBV7-3	TRBD1	TRBJ1-2	few	CASSLPHCHGTGVHGYTF	TGTGCCAGCAGCTTACCCCACTGTCACGGGACAGGGGTACATGGCTACACCTTC
TRBV29-1	.	TRBJ1-2	.	CSVGSGGYGYTF	TGCAGCGTTGGGAGTGGGGGCTATGGCTACACCTTC
TRBV20-1	TRBD1	TRBJ1-1	.	CSARPPDRVTEAFF	TGCAGTGCTCGCCCTCCGGACAGGGTGACTGAAGCTTTCTTT
TRBV7-2	TRBD1	TRBJ1-2	.	CASSSLQGDGYTF	TGTGCCAGCAGCTCGCTACAGGGGGATGGCTACACCTTC
TRBV13	.	TRBJ2-7	few	CASSPVRGSVEQYF	TGTGCCAGCAGCCCCGTCCGGGGATCGGTCGAGCAGTACTTC
TRBV20-1	.	TRBJ2-1	.	CSPRQADEQFF	TGCAGTCCTCGGCAGGCTGATGAGCAGTTCTTC
TRBV9	.	TRBJ1-2	.	CASSVGGTGLVGYTF	TGTGCCAGCAGCGTTGGGGGTACAGGTCTGGTTGGCTACACCTTC
TRBV18	TRBD1	TRBJ2-4	few	CASSPTTGRAKNIQYF	TGTGCCAGCTCACCGACGACAGGGAGAGCCAAAAACATTCAGTACTTC
TRBV4-3	.	TRBJ1-1	few	CASSQERFINTEAFF	TGCGCCAGCAGCCAAGAGCGCTTCATAAACACTGAAGCTTTCTTT
TRBV2	TRBD1	TRBJ2-1	few	CASRYTGQVNNEQFF	TGTGCCAGCAGATATACGGGACAGGTTAACAATGAGCAGTTCTTC
TRBV6-1	.	TRBJ2-7	.	CASRKDSKYEQYF	TGTGCCAGCAGAAAGGACAGCAAATACGAGCAGTACTTC
TRBV7-9	.	TRBJ2-1	.	CASNLPAGESYNEQFF	TGTGCCAGCAACTTACCGGCAGGGGAATCCTACAATGAGCAGTTCTTC
TRBV4-1	.	TRBJ1-3	few	CASSQAGRGSGNTIYF	TGCGCCAGCAGCCAAGCTGGTAGGGGCTCTGGAAACACCATATATTTT
TRBV5-1	.	TRBJ2-1	few	CASSLDTGPYNEQFF	TGCGCCAGCAGCTTGGATACGGGGCCTTACAATGAGCAGTTCTTC
TRBV6-1	.	TRBJ1-1	.	CASRTTMNTEAFF	TGTGCCAGCAGAACTACCATGAACACTGAAGCTTTCTTT